This T cell receptor (beta chain) was recovered during a study of response to subunit inactivated influenza vaccine (dated by TCRdb to 2016 to 2019). Notes on the research overall: To follow how T cells responded to a trivalent subunit inactivated influenza vaccine, the researchers relied on deep quantitative profiling of the T cell receptor repertoire. Here is what the overall study found, with its caveats: The authors suggested that each seasonal influenza vaccination may recruit only a limited number of new T cells.

Libraries were prepared through RT-PCR. Instrument on record: Illumina HiSeq 2500. TCRdb reworked the public reads: Q25 trimming with fastp, MiXCR clone assembly, productive beta chains retained. Duplicate CDR3 protein sequences are folded into a single record with the most common DNA and genes. Recorded for this sample are about 540,000 distinct CDR3 sequences; around a quarter of them occurred a single time. Together, the top ten hold 2.5% to 3% of the sample. Its CDR3 holds 13 amino acids, cysteine through phenylalanine. Just the 39-base CDR3 DNA is kept, in frame starting at base 1. In the germline V gene, CDR1 corresponds to SNHLY and CDR2 to FYNNEI. The trim is 4 bases for V and 5 bases for J, with a gap of 10 bases between the germline ends. A remark on this clonotype: What this receptor recognizes is not known. Per-nucleotide qualities are absent, and no much larger clonotype sits a single base away.

Separately, the same data were catalogued under a study of T cells expressing NK-cell markers. The second study's paper adds: 5'RACE template switching, by which a universal primer site and unique molecular identifiers were added, was used to make TCR beta cDNA libraries. Three sorted T-cell subsets (CD3+CD56+NKG2C+, CD3+CD56+NKG2C- and CD3+CD56-NKG2C+) from seven to nine donors had their TCR beta-chain repertoires profiled. Of the eight sequenced donors, seven were found to be HCMV-seropositive and one was found to be HCMV-seronegative. In several experiments an anti-gammadeltaTCR antibody was added to restrict sorting to alphabetaTCR-expressing T cells. In 6 or 7 donors, the dominant CD3+CD56+NKG2C+ clonotypes ranked among the top 10 CD8+ clonotypes, making up roughly 1.0-8% of CD8+ T cells. Those dominant clonotypes were again the most abundant among CD3+CD56-NKG2C+ cells in a handful of donors, at about 25-60.1%. It remained unclear whether the expanded NKG2C-expressing T cell clones were specific for HCMV antigens. The eight sequenced donors were randomly selected healthy volunteers, three men and five women. HCMV-specific IgG was detected in serum with a commercial ELISA kit to determine HCMV serostatus. Ficoll density gradient centrifugation was used to isolate peripheral blood mononuclear cells from blood. Magnetic immunoseparation with Miltenyi isolation kits was used to isolate CD4+ and CD8+ T cells from PBMC. cDNA synthesis was primed from the TCR beta constant segment and was followed by two successive PCR amplification steps. Libraries were sequenced as 2 x 150 bp reads on Illumina HiSeq 2000/2500, MiSeq or NextSeq. MIGEC was used to demultiplex reads and group the reads by UMI, and MiTCR was used to assemble and quantify clonotypes. To remove erroneous sequences, TCR cDNA sequences were retained only when supported by two or more reads. The tcR package was used for downstream repertoire analysis, and clonotypes were matched between fractions using CDR3 nucleotide sequence together with V segment. VDJmatch was used to annotate antigen specificity against VDJdb, with one amino acid substitution allowed in CDR3.

Rearrangement joined TRBV2 to TRBJ2-3; TRBD2 might be the D gene, on 5 matching bases. Sequencing was performed on CD4+ T cells sorted from PBMCs, taken 11 to 12 days after vaccination. The TCR was taken from a man in his forties or fifties who received an inactivated influenza vaccine. Donor details come from another sample of the same person, matched by shared clones. The nucleotide sequence reads TGTGCCAGCAGTGTGGAGGTTGAAGATACGCAGTATTTT. The resulting protein is CASSVEVEDTQYF.